Listed below are T cell receptor beta chains from one sample, sequenced in a study of blood T cell repertoires in COVID-19. Profiled with immunoSEQ multiplex PCR; TCRdb holds only in-frame clones, not every one. The repertoire holds about 260,000 clones, with over 80% as singletons. Sequencing input: PBMCs or T cells enriched from blood (not recorded which). The receptors stem from a woman between 40 and 50 years old who had been exposed to COVID-19. CDR3s include the opening cysteine and the closing phenylalanine or tryptophan. The order of the fields is V gene, J gene, clone size, D gene, CDR3 protein, CDR3 DNA. D genes are given only for firm matches. Clone size appears in some rows only: once, few, many, or a class for an expanded clone.

TRBV7-8	TRBJ2-5	few	TRBD2	CASSLFGTTEETQYF	TGTGCCAGCAGCTTATTTGGGACTACCGAAGAGACCCAGTACTTC
TRBV5-1	TRBJ1-1	NA	NA	CASTGDLRRLFF	TGCGCCAGCACCGGCGACTTGCGGCGCCTGTTCTTT
TRBV7-9	TRBJ1-1	NA	NA	CASSLDLGGATEAFF	TGTGCCAGCAGCTTAGATTTAGGAGGGGCGACTGAAGCTTTCTTT
TRBV23-1	TRBJ1-1	NA	NA	CASSQSGGRAFF	TGCGCCAGCAGTCAGAGCGGAGGGCGGGCTTTCTTT
TRBV2	TRBJ1-3	NA	NA	CASTLSSSRSGNTIYF	TGTGCCAGCACCCTGTCTTCTTCTCGCTCTGGAAACACCATATATTTT
TRBV3-1/TRBV3-2	TRBJ1-6	once	TRBD1	CASSQQDRAYNSPLHF	TGTGCCAGCAGCCAGCAAGACAGGGCCTATAATTCACCCCTCCACTTT
TRBV4-3	TRBJ2-7	NA	NA	CASSRGKGSPSYEQYF	TGCGCCAGCAGCAGGGGTAAGGGATCTCCCTCCTACGAGCAGTACTTC
TRBV7-2	TRBJ2-2	NA	NA	CASSTTGGGTGELFF	TGTGCCAGCAGCACAACAGGGGGGGGAACCGGGGAGCTGTTTTTT
TRBV11-2	TRBJ2-1	NA	TRBD1	CASRPGQGLDEQFF	TGTGCCAGCAGACCGGGACAGGGGTTGGATGAGCAGTTCTTC
TRBV19	TRBJ1-2	NA	NA	CASSMEGRYGYTF	TGTGCCAGTAGTATGGAAGGGAGGTATGGCTACACCTTC
TRBV7-8	TRBJ1-5	NA	TRBD1	CASRTGQGNQPQHF	TGTGCCAGCAGGACAGGGCAGGGCAATCAGCCCCAGCATTTT
TRBV18	TRBJ1-5	NA	NA	CASSPQSGEQPQHF	TGTGCCAGCTCACCTCAATCGGGGGAGCAGCCCCAGCATTTT
TRBV9	TRBJ1-6	NA	NA	CASSVALGSPLHF	TGTGCCAGCAGCGTAGCACTGGGCTCACCCCTCCACTTT
TRBV29-1	TRBJ1-2	NA	TRBD1	CSAGGTGRDYGYTF	TGCAGCGCCGGGGGGACAGGGAGGGACTATGGCTACACCTTC
TRBV7-3	TRBJ2-5	NA	NA	CASSLTSERQETQYF	TGTGCCAGCAGCTTAACTAGCGAGCGTCAAGAGACCCAGTACTTC
TRBV27	TRBJ1-4	NA	TRBD1	CASSLQGANEKLFF	TGTGCCAGCAGTTTACAGGGGGCTAATGAAAAACTGTTTTTT
TRBV7-2	TRBJ1-2	NA	NA	CASSLGGVYGYTF	TGTGCCAGCAGCTTAGGGGGAGTCTATGGCTACACCTTC
TRBV28	TRBJ1-2	once	TRBD1	CASGSGTVGLLNYGYTF	TGTGCCAGCGGTTCCGGGACAGTTGGACTACTAAACTATGGCTACACCTTC
TRBV9	TRBJ2-1	NA	NA	CASSVVQTRDNNEQFF	TGTGCCAGCAGCGTAGTTCAGACCCGGGACAACAATGAGCAGTTCTTC
TRBV25-1	TRBJ2-5	NA	NA	CASSESRETQYF	TGTGCCAGCAGTGAATCCCGGGAGACCCAGTACTTC
TRBV27	TRBJ2-3	once	TRBD2	CASSLEASGTRDTQYF	TGTGCCAGCAGTTTAGAGGCTAGCGGGACGAGAGATACGCAGTATTTT
TRBV24-1	TRBJ1-5	NA	NA	CATSDSAGGREPQHF	TGTGCCACCAGTGATTCAGCCGGGGGTCGGGAGCCCCAGCATTTT
TRBV5-1	TRBJ2-3	NA	TRBD1	CASSPGPGQGATDTQYF	TGCGCCAGCAGCCCTGGCCCGGGACAGGGGGCCACAGATACGCAGTATTTT
TRBV27	TRBJ1-1	NA	NA	CASSFRGGGTEAFF	TGTGCCAGCAGTTTTCGCGGGGGCGGCACTGAAGCTTTCTTT
TRBV4-2	TRBJ1-3	NA	NA	CASSPLGGNSGNTIYF	TGTGCCAGCAGCCCCCTGGGAGGGAACTCTGGAAACACCATATATTTT
TRBV19	TRBJ2-5	NA	TRBD2	CASSTTETTGTRQETQYF	TGTGCCAGTAGTACTACCGAGACGACCGGGACTAGACAAGAGACCCAGTACTTC
TRBV30	TRBJ2-3	NA	TRBD1	CAWSVSGQGSLADTQYF	TGTGCCTGGAGTGTAAGCGGACAGGGAAGTTTGGCAGATACGCAGTATTTT
TRBV7-2	TRBJ2-2	once	NA	CASSLITWSTGELFF	TGTGCCAGCAGCCTAATTACTTGGAGCACCGGGGAGCTGTTTTTT
TRBV7-3	TRBJ2-2	NA	NA	CASSPLSRSGELFF	TGTGCCAGCAGCCCTCTGTCCCGGAGCGGGGAGCTGTTTTTT
TRBV30	TRBJ1-2	once	NA	CAWPRGGGYTF	TGTGCCTGGCCCCGTGGAGGTGGCTACACCTTC
TRBV9	TRBJ2-3	few	NA	CASSVLETDTQYF	TGTGCCAGCAGCGTTTTAGAGACAGATACGCAGTATTTT
TRBV29-1	TRBJ1-2	NA	NA	CSVEMDEGYGYTF	TGCAGCGTTGAAATGGACGAGGGCTATGGCTACACCTTC
TRBV6-5	TRBJ2-7	NA	NA	CASSPPLGLLDEQYF	TGTGCCAGCAGTCCGCCCTTGGGGCTGCTCGACGAGCAGTACTTC
TRBV30	TRBJ2-1	NA	NA	CAWGRGTSSYNEQFF	TGTGCCTGGGGTAGGGGGACGAGCTCCTACAATGAGCAGTTCTTC
TRBV19	TRBJ1-1	once	NA	CASSMVGTNTEAFF	TGTGCCAGTAGTATGGTGGGCACTAACACTGAAGCTTTCTTT
TRBV27	TRBJ2-1	NA	TRBD2	CASSLYSGTKTEQFF	TGTGCCAGCAGTTTATATTCAGGGACTAAGACTGAGCAGTTCTTC
TRBV7-6	TRBJ2-6	NA	NA	CASSPLGRGALSGANVLTF	TGTGCCAGCAGCCCGTTGGGTCGGGGGGCCCTATCTGGGGCCAACGTCCTGACTTTC
TRBV27	TRBJ1-2	NA	NA	CASSLLPGPYGYTF	TGTGCCAGCAGTTTACTTCCAGGTCCCTATGGCTACACCTTC
TRBV28	TRBJ1-2	NA	NA	CASSLVQGYYGYTF	TGTGCCAGCAGTCTCGTACAGGGATACTATGGCTACACCTTC
TRBV7-9	TRBJ2-5	NA	NA	CASGSQEGSRETQYF	TGTGCCAGCGGGTCCCAGGAGGGGTCCCGGGAGACCCAGTACTTC
TRBV5-1	TRBJ1-2	NA	NA	CASSFTGLTGYTF	TGCGCCAGCAGCTTCACAGGGCTCACTGGCTACACCTTC
TRBV4-3	TRBJ1-3	NA	NA	CASSQDTGWYGNTIYF	TGCGCCAGCAGCCAAGATACAGGGTGGTATGGAAACACCATATATTTT
TRBV3-1/TRBV3-2	TRBJ2-4	NA	TRBD1	CASSQPQGVSDIQYF	TGTGCCAGCAGCCAACCTCAGGGGGTTTCGGACATTCAGTACTTC
TRBV19	TRBJ1-1	NA	NA	CASSESMNTEAFF	TGTGCCAGTAGCGAGAGTATGAACACTGAAGCTTTCTTT
TRBV2	TRBJ2-1	NA	NA	CASSEASTYNEQFF	TGTGCCAGCAGTGAAGCTAGCACGTACAATGAGCAGTTCTTC
TRBV7-9	TRBJ1-2	NA	NA	CASSQTLANFNYGYTF	TGTGCCAGCAGCCAAACCTTAGCGAACTTTAACTATGGCTACACCTTC
TRBV7-2	TRBJ1-2	NA	NA	CASSDRSYGYTF	TGTGCCAGCAGCGACAGGAGCTATGGCTACACCTTC
TRBV12-3/TRBV12-4	TRBJ2-5	NA	TRBD1	CASCTGGPETQYF	TGTGCCAGCTGTACAGGGGGCCCAGAGACCCAGTACTTC
TRBV7-2	TRBJ2-1	NA	NA	CASSQASADEQFF	TGTGCCAGCAGCCAGGCTAGCGCGGATGAGCAGTTCTTC
TRBV7-2	TRBJ1-2	NA	TRBD1	CASSSDRGRLGYGYTF	TGTGCCAGCAGCTCGGACAGGGGGCGCCTGGGCTATGGCTACACCTTC
TRBV11-2	TRBJ1-6	NA	TRBD1	CASSSPGGNSPLHF	TGTGCCAGCAGCTCTCCAGGGGGAAATTCACCCCTCCACTTT
TRBV3-1/TRBV3-2	TRBJ1-3	few	NA	CASSDGRANTIYF	TGTGCCAGCAGCGACGGCAGGGCGAACACCATATATTTT
TRBV19	TRBJ2-2	NA	TRBD2	CASSITSVGELFF	TGTGCCAGTAGTATCACTAGCGTCGGGGAGCTGTTTTTT
TRBV5-1	TRBJ2-3	NA	NA	CASSLGRTATTDTQYF	TGCGCCAGCAGCTTGGGTCGGACAGCTACAACAGATACGCAGTATTTT
TRBV7-2	TRBJ2-1	NA	TRBD2	CASSLLGLAGGPISPEQFF	TGTGCCAGCAGCCTCCTGGGACTAGCGGGGGGACCGATTAGTCCTGAGCAGTTCTTC
TRBV24-1	TRBJ2-3	NA	NA	CATSAAGQLTDTQYF	TGTGCCACCAGTGCAGCGGGACAACTCACAGATACGCAGTATTTT
TRBV7-6	TRBJ1-3	NA	NA	CASSPRSGNTIYF	TGTGCCAGCAGCCCGCGATCCGGAAACACCATATATTTT